The present TCR beta chain was sequenced within a study of blood T cell repertoires in COVID-19 (dated by TCRdb to the early 2020s). Regarding the research as a whole: Collaborator samples came from the United States, Italy and Spain and covered acute and convalescent phases of COVID-19. The prospective study material was composed of cDNA or gDNA derived from T cells, B-cell-depleted T cells, or PBMCs. The dataset comprised deeply sampled blood TCRbeta repertoires from subjects exposed to, actively infected with, or recovered from COVID-19. The repertoires were released in a freely available public database intended as a resource for research on the immune response to SARS-CoV-2. The samples were drawn from the first 160 participants of the ongoing ImmuneRACE study and from 1,254 subjects provided by 6 global collaborators. The sample metadata nearly always contained a de-identified subject ID, COVID-19 status, age in years and sex. Where HLA class I and class II types were available, the types were taken from metadata supplied by the sample provider, not from assay-based typing.

The collaborating institutions used their own protocols to collect whole blood in K2EDTA tubes. For TCRbeta analysis, collaborators shipped samples in one of three forms: frozen whole blood, isolated PBMCs, or DNA extracted from either of those sample types. The immunoSEQ Assay, a bias-controlled multiplex PCR, was used to amplify TCRbeta CDR3 regions from genomic DNA. The authors' analysis ran thus. The number of nucleated cells in each sample was estimated by amplification of reference gene primers within the assay. To quantify the absolute abundance of each unique TCRbeta CDR3 rearrangement, sequence reads were collapsed and filtered. For each sample, productive Simpson clonality was calculated by taking the square root of Simpson's diversity index across productive rearrangements. Imported from immuneACCESS, the table was reduced by TCRdb to in-frame sequences with V and J called. These copies leave out some clones; in studies compared against another copy, an unresolved V gene accounts for under half, and the cause of the remainder is not known. Clone size and V and J calls were adopted from that table, with D and trimming inferred from the DNA. The sample yields some 200,000 clones; around 84% were counted once. Under 15% of the sample comes from the top ten.

Notes on this clone: It lacks a known antigen. Base qualities are not at hand, and no much larger clone is one base apart.

The paper as a whole reports these results and caveats: The quantity of clinical and demographic metadata differed by source and by participant and was supplied without curation.

The receptor's source is a man aged 25 to 40 with active or convalescent COVID-19. The specimen sequenced was peripheral blood.

The nucleotide sequence is TGTGCCAGCAGCTTAGCCGGGACAGGGGGCGCCGGGGAGCTGTTTTTT. Translated, this is CASSLAGTGGAGELFF. The rearrangement combines TRBV7-6 with TRBJ2-2, with 12 central nucleotides matching TRBD1. The CDR3, from cysteine to phenylalanine, totals 16 residues. Just the 48-base CDR3 DNA is kept, in frame starting at base 1. The germline V end is reduced by 0 bases and the J end by 6 bases; junction bases left unmatched: 2. CDR1 and CDR2 are read off the germline V gene as SGHVS and FNYEAQ.